These 15 T cell receptor beta chains were all obtained from the same sample, sequenced in a study of blood T cell repertoires in COVID-19. Clones were read by immunoSEQ multiplex PCR, and TCRdb kept only the in-frame ones, dropping some. The sample lists about 45,000 clones, roughly 87% occurring once. The sample was peripheral blood. The receptors were gathered from a human donor in a cohort sampled during active COVID-19.

This chain joins TRBV7-9 and TRBJ1-5, with 7 positions matching TRBD1. CDR1 and CDR2 from the germline V gene are SEHNR and FQNEAQ (reference sequence). J gave up 0 bases and V 4 bases, and 6 bases lay outside the gene matches. This CDR3 comprises 16 residues. The CDR3 DNA reads as TGTGCCAGCAGCTCCGACAGGGCCCATAGCAATCAGCCCCAGCATTTT. Encoded protein: CASSSDRAHSNQPQHF.

V and J are TRBV3-1 (or the pseudogene TRBV3-2) and TRBJ2-7, with a possible D match to TRBD2 (6 bases). Germline V gives CDR1 LGHDT, CDR2 YNNKEL (reference sequence). V lost 1 base and J 2 bases, leaving 12 bases between the germline ends. CDR3 length equals 15 residues. The CDR3 region has the DNA TGTGCCAGCAGCCAAGGGGTGGGGGGAGCCTACGAGCAGTACTTC. Its protein is CASSQGVGGAYEQYF.

This chain links TRBV19 with TRBJ2-7; D is uncertain. V shed 3 bases and J shed 5 bases, with 29 bases lying between them. Germline values: CDR1 LNHDA, CDR2 SQIVND (reference sequence). This CDR3 spans 19 amino acids. The CDR3 sequence: CASSIYISRMGAEDHEQYF. Written as DNA, the CDR3 is TGTGCCAGTAGTATCTATATTAGCCGAATGGGTGCGGAAGACCACGAGCAGTACTTC.

This sequence joins TRBV5-1 and TRBJ2-7; 12 bases fit TRBD2. The CDR3 sequence is 15 residues long. The ends lost 0 bases at V and 5 bases at J; junction bases unmatched: 3. From germline, CDR1 is SGHRS and CDR2 YFSETQ. In DNA form, the CDR3 reads TGCGCCAGCAGCTTGGGGACTAGCGGGATCAACGAGCAGTACTTC. Protein sequence: CASSLGTSGINEQYF.

The chain recombines TRBV6-4 with TRBJ1-5; TRBD1 matches at 7 bases. V lost 7 bases and J lost 7; bases outside the gene matches: 10. The CDR3 sequence is 14 residues long. The germline V gene has CDR1 MRHNA and CDR2 SNTAGT. CDR3 region: CASKRQGLLQPQHF. The CDR3 DNA reads as TGTGCCAGCAAGAGACAGGGACTCTTACAGCCCCAGCATTTT.

The V call is TRBV18, the J call TRBJ2-1, with 8 bases aligning to TRBD1. The germline CDR1 and CDR2 sequences are KGHSH and LQKENI. V lost 1 base and J lost 6; bases outside the gene matches: 5. The CDR3 consists of 15 residues. The CDR3 nucleotides read TGTGCCAGCTCACCACGAGGACAGGGTTTCAATGAGCAGTTCTTC. Amino acid sequence: CASSPRGQGFNEQFF.

The V gene is TRBV18, the J gene TRBJ1-5; perhaps TRBD1 as D (6 bases). The CDR3 runs to 16 residues. In germline, CDR1 is KGHSH, CDR2 LQKENI. The V and J ends lost 2 bases and 5 bases respectively, with 16 bases between them. The CDR3 DNA reads as TGTGCCAGCTCACCAAGACAGGCCAGGTCGGATCAGCCCCAGCATTTT. Translating gives CASSPRQARSDQPQHF.

This chain links TRBV30 with TRBJ1-5; perhaps TRBD1 as D (6 bases). Deletions cut 5 bases from V and 4 bases from J, with 15 bases between. The CDR3 is made up of 14 amino acids. CDR1 GTSNPN and CDR2 SVGIG come from the germline V gene (reference sequence). CDR3 in amino acids: CAWGVRQENQPQHF. CDR3 coding DNA: TGTGCCTGGGGCGTTCGACAGGAGAATCAGCCCCAGCATTTT. Filled out from reference TRBV30 and TRBJ1-5, the complete variable domain reads SQTIHQWPATLVQPVGSPLSLECTVEGTSNPNLYWYRQAAGRGLQLLFYSVGIGQISSEVPQNLSASRPQDRQFILSSKKLLLSDSGFYLCAWGVRQENQPQHFGDGTRLSIL.

The chain is built from TRBV5-1 and TRBJ1-5, with 7 positions matching TRBD1. V trimming: 2 bases; J trimming: 4 bases; junction bases outside the gene matches: 9. Looked up from germline, CDR1 is SGHRS and CDR2 is YFSETQ. The CDR3 length is 16 residues. CDR3 coding DNA: TGCGCCAGCAGCTTAATAGGAGACAGGGATAATCAGCCCCAGCATTTT. Its protein is CASSLIGDRDNQPQHF.

This rearrangement joins TRBV11-3 to TRBJ1-1; 10 bases agree with TRBD1. The CDR3 is made up of 14 amino acids. V shed 0 bases and J 6 bases; nucleotides not matched to a gene: 1. Germline V gives CDR1 SGHNT, CDR2 YENEEA. DNA for the CDR3: TGTGCCAGCAGCTTAGACGGACAGGGGGCTGAAGCTTTCTTT. Translated: CASSLDGQGAEAFF. The whole variable domain, remainder taken from reference TRBV11-3 and TRBJ1-1, is EAGVVQSPRYKIIEKKQPVAFWCNPISGHNTLYWYLQNLGQGPELLIRYENEEAVDDSQLPKDRFSAERLKGVDSTLKIQPAELGDSAVYLCASSLDGQGAEAFFGQGTRLTVV.

The gene calls are TRBV7-3 and TRBJ1-6, with 7 bases aligning to TRBD1. This CDR3 has 12 amino acids. After removal of 5 bases from V and 13 bases from J, the junction contained 5 bases not matched to a gene. Germline-derived CDR1 and CDR2 are SGHTA and FQGTGA. CDR3 loop: CASSQSGGPLHF. As DNA, the CDR3 is TGTGCCAGCAGCCAATCAGGGGGGCCCCTCCACTTT. Looking up the rest from reference TRBV7-3 and TRBJ1-6 gives the full variable domain: GAGVSQTPSNKVTEKGKYVELRCDPISGHTALYWYRQSLGQGPEFLIYFQGTGAADDSGLPNDRFFAVRPEGSVSTLKIQRTERGDSAVYLCASSQSGGPLHFGNGTRLTVT.

The genes are TRBV23-1 and TRBJ2-1, with a weak D call TRBD2 (6 bases). TRBV23-1 is designated an ORF whose function remains uncertain. V dropped 4 bases and J dropped 4 bases, with 14 bases sitting between them. CDR3 length: 15 amino acids. The CDR3 coding sequence is TGCGCCAGCAGTCCTTCAGGAGGGCCGTACAATGAGCAGTTCTTC. Its translation: CASSPSGGPYNEQFF.

The rearrangement uses TRBV19 and TRBJ2-3; 7 bases align to TRBD2. The junction had 12 bases not matched to a gene; V was cut back by 5 bases and J by 1 base. The CDR3 is 17 residues long. Germline assignment: CDR1 LNHDA and CDR2 SQIVND (reference sequence). The CDR3 protein is CASSSHGAGSGTDTQYF. CDR3 coding DNA: TGTGCCAGTAGTTCACACGGAGCGGGGTCGGGCACAGATACGCAGTATTTT.

The V gene is TRBV27, the J gene TRBJ2-3; perhaps TRBD2 as D (5 bases). Trimming removed 2 bases at V and 6 bases at J, with 15 bases between. This CDR3 is built from 15 residues. Germline lookup yields CDR1 MNHEY and CDR2 SMNVEV (reference sequence). The CDR3 region is CASSLMRVPQDTQYF. DNA for the CDR3: TGTGCCAGCAGTTTAATGCGGGTCCCCCAGGATACGCAGTATTTT.

This chain uses TRBV12-5 with TRBJ2-3; D is uncertain. Per germline, CDR1 LGHNT and CDR2 FRNRAP. The CDR3 contains 16 residues. The V and J ends lost 0 bases and 2 bases respectively, with 12 bases between them. The CDR3 region has the DNA TGTGCTAGTGGTTTGGTCCCCTTCAAACACACAGATACGCAGTATTTT. Amino acid sequence: CASGLVPFKHTDTQYF.